The 26 T cell receptor beta chains below were found in one sample sequenced in a study of response to subunit inactivated influenza vaccine. TCRdb fed the RT-PCR reads into MiXCR, producing one record per CDR3 protein. The profile shows under 850,000 distinct CDR3 sequences, approximately 17% of them singletons. This material consisted of PBMCs from blood, taken about 5 days after vaccination. The source of these receptors is a man in his fifties who received an inactivated influenza vaccine.

This clonotype has at least ten counts. The chain couples TRBV12-3 or TRBV12-4 to TRBJ2-2; no firm D call. With 0 bases removed from V and 2 bases from J, the gap between germline ends came to 10 bases. The CDR3 runs to 16 residues. This chain's CDR3 is CASSLAVQTNTGELFF. Here the CDR3 DNA reads TGTGCCAGCAGTTTAGCAGTACAGACCAACACCGGGGAGCTGTTTTTT.

This clonotype showed up just a few times. The V and J genes are TRBV12-3 or TRBV12-4 and TRBJ2-4, with D hard to call. The ends were cut back, 1 base at V and 0 bases at J, with 10 bases in the middle. This CDR3 contains 16 residues. The CDR3 protein is CASSLDRRLAKNIQYF. CDR3 nucleotide sequence: TGTGCCAGCAGTTTAGATCGGCGGCTAGCCAAAAACATTCAGTACTTC.

The V gene is TRBV12-3 or TRBV12-4, the J gene TRBJ2-1, with 8 bases lining up with TRBD1. CDR3 length: 15 residues. V was clipped by 5 bases and J by 2 bases; unmatched bases: 5. CDR3: CASSPDRDPYNEQFF. CDR3 in DNA: TGTGCCAGCAGTCCGGACAGGGACCCCTACAATGAGCAGTTCTTC.

This clonotype has ten or more counts. The CDR3 coding sequence is TGCAGCGTTACAGGGGGCACAGATACGCAGTATTTT. Translating gives CSVTGGTDTQYF. The V call is TRBV29-1, the J call TRBJ2-3, with TRBD1 matching 7 bases. This CDR3 is built from 12 residues. Germline V gene lookup returns CDR1 SQVTM and CDR2 ANQGSEA. V lost 5 bases to trimming and J lost 1 base; unmatched junction nucleotides: 0.

This clonotype was counted only a few times. The chain recombines TRBV7-8 with TRBJ2-7; TRBD1 matches at 7 bases. The J segment lost 0 bases and the V segment lost 0 bases, leaving 2 bases of the junction unmatched. Germline values: CDR1 SGHVS, CDR2 FQNEAQ. This CDR3 is built from 15 residues. In nucleotides, the CDR3 is TGTGCCAGCAGCTTAGCAAGGGGGCCCTCCTACGAGCAGTACTTC. Translating it yields CASSLARGPSYEQYF.

This clonotype has only a few counts. V and J are TRBV12-3 or TRBV12-4 and TRBJ1-2; D is possibly TRBD1 (6 bases). Between the trimmed V and J ends, which lost 2 bases and 4 bases, there was a span of 8 bases. CDR3 size: 13 residues. The CDR3 loop reads CASSLLRGYGYTF. The CDR3 nucleotides read TGTGCCAGCAGTTTACTCAGGGGCTATGGCTACACCTTC.

The genes are TRBV20-1 and TRBJ2-5; D gene uncertain. The CDR3 spans 12 residues. The germline V gene has CDR1 DFQATT and CDR2 SNEGSKA (reference sequence). The V and J ends lost 3 bases and 2 bases respectively, with 7 bases between them. The CDR3 is CSASRGQETQYF. For the CDR3, the DNA is TGCAGTGCTAGCCGCGGACAAGAGACCCAGTACTTC.

This clonotype was seen a handful of times. The rearrangement joins TRBV20-1 to TRBJ2-7; TRBD2 matches 8 bases. Losses at the gene ends were 1 base for V and 7 bases for J; bases not matched to a gene: 18. This CDR3 contains 17 residues. Germline V gives CDR1 DFQATT, CDR2 SNEGSKA (reference sequence). The CDR3 region is CSARVLPGSGGAEEQYF. CDR3 in DNA: TGCAGTGCTAGAGTCCTGCCTGGGTCCGGGGGGGCGGAGGAGCAGTACTTC.

This clonotype was seen a few times. CDR3 nucleotide sequence: TGTGCCACCGGGGGGGGCGGGGGTAGCACAGATACGCAGTATTTT. Protein sequence: CATGGGGGSTDTQYF. This chain links TRBV24-1 with TRBJ2-3; D may be TRBD2 (7 bases). The CDR3 runs to 15 residues. Germline V gene data show CDR1 as KGHDR and CDR2 as SFDVKD. With 9 bases removed from V and 0 bases from J, the gap between germline ends came to 15 bases.

Ten or more counts support this clonotype. The genes are TRBV10-3 and TRBJ1-2; D unresolved. Germline values: CDR1 ENHRY, CDR2 SYGVKD. The CDR3 totals 16 residues. V lost 2 bases and J lost 0, with 13 bases in between. For the CDR3, the DNA is TGTGCCATCAGTGAGGATAGACATGCTACTAACTATGGCTACACCTTC. Protein: CAISEDRHATNYGYTF.

This clonotype turned up a few times. The J gene is TRBJ1-2, the V gene TRBV27; D is unresolved. Germline-derived CDR1 and CDR2 are MNHEY and SMNVEV (reference sequence). The germline V and J ends were trimmed by 6 bases and 0 bases, with 14 bases remaining between them. The CDR3 length is 15 residues. DNA for the CDR3: TGTGCCAGCAGACCGATATCGACACCTAACTATGGCTACACCTTC. Translated: CASRPISTPNYGYTF.

On this clonotype: One base away lies a much larger clone, so this may be a sequencing read error. The gene calls are TRBV10-3 and TRBJ2-3; 8 nucleotides align to TRBD2. The length of the CDR3 is 14 residues. CDR1 and CDR2 (germline): ENHRY, SYGVKD. The CDR3 nucleotides read TGTGCCATCAAAGGCGGGGGGATAGAGAGTCCGCAGTCTTTT. This codes for CAIKGGGIESPQSF.

This clonotype occurred a few times. This chain joins TRBV6-2 or TRBV6-3 and TRBJ2-3; unclear D gene. Germline assignment: CDR1 MNHEY and CDR2 SVGEGT. Trimming stripped 0 bases from V and 7 bases from J, with 5 bases between. The CDR3 has 12 amino acids. The CDR3 protein is CASSYSDNTQYF. The CDR3 DNA sequence: TGTGCCAGCAGTTACTCGGATAATACGCAGTATTTT.

In DNA, the CDR3 is TGTGCCAGCAGCTTAGGAAACCTAGCGGGACGTTCCGACGAGCAGTACTTC. As protein: CASSLGNLAGRSDEQYF. This rearrangement joins TRBV7-9 to TRBJ2-7; TRBD2 matches 9 bases. The CDR3 runs to 17 residues. J gave up 5 bases and V 1 base, and 12 bases lay outside the gene matches. The germline CDR1 and CDR2 sequences are SEHNR and FQNEAQ (reference sequence).

This clonotype showed up many times. The V call is TRBV5-1, the J call TRBJ2-7; weak D call: TRBD1 (6 bases). The CDR3 covers 15 residues. Per germline, CDR1 SGHRS and CDR2 YFSETQ. Trimming shortened V by 2 bases and J by 1 base, and 13 bases separated the two germline ends. CDR3 DNA sequence: TGCGCCAGCAGCTTACAGGGACGGGATTCCTACGAGCAGTACTTC. It translates to CASSLQGRDSYEQYF.

This clonotype was seen repeatedly, ten times or more. The CDR3 bases are TGTGCCAGCAGCTTAGAATGGATCACAGATACGCAGTATTTT. It is translated as CASSLEWITDTQYF. The gene calls are TRBV7-9 and TRBJ2-3; D ambiguous. The CDR3 covers 14 residues. CDR1 and CDR2 (germline): SEHNR, FQNEAQ (reference sequence). V was cut by 1 base and J by 2 bases, with 7 bases left in between.

This clonotype was counted between two and nine times. The J gene is TRBJ2-7, the V gene TRBV3-1; D possibly corresponds to TRBD1 (5 bases). The germline V gene encodes CDR1 LGHDT and CDR2 YNNKEL (reference sequence). Trimming stripped 4 bases from V and 5 bases from J, with 12 bases between. This CDR3 contains 13 residues. This chain's CDR3 is CASSRLGPHEQYF. The CDR3 DNA follows: TGTGCCAGCAGCCGCCTGGGGCCTCACGAGCAGTACTTC.

The V and J genes are TRBV12-3 or TRBV12-4 and TRBJ1-1; D unclear. This CDR3 has 12 residues. V dropped 5 bases and J dropped 5 bases, with 9 bases sitting between them. CDR3 bases: TGTGCCAGCAGTCCGTTGCCTACTGAAGCTTTCTTT. As protein: CASSPLPTEAFF.

This clonotype was picked up a small number of times. V and J are TRBV21-1 and TRBJ2-1; the D segment call TRBD2 is taken from the table without a DNA check. TRBV21-1 is a documented pseudogene. The CDR3 consists of 15 residues. CDR3 coding DNA: TGTGCCAGCAGCAAAGCGCCGAGGGAGGAGGGTGAGCAGTTCTTC. Protein sequence: CASSKAPREEGEQFF.

This clonotype was recorded a few times. This chain connects TRBV6-1 to TRBJ1-5; D gene uncertain. Germline-derived CDR1 and CDR2 are MNHNS and SASEGT. The CDR3 has 13 amino acids. V dropped 3 bases and J dropped 6 bases, with 9 bases sitting between them. CDR3 amino acids: CASSETRTQPQHF. CDR3 bases: TGTGCCAGCAGTGAGACCAGGACTCAGCCCCAGCATTTT.

This chain links TRBV4-2 with TRBJ2-1; D not resolved. Trimming removed 1 base from V and 3 bases from J, with 19 bases in between. The CDR3 extends over 18 amino acids. Germline V gene lookup returns CDR1 LGHNA and CDR2 YNFKEQ. The CDR3 region is CASSQVYLRQQYYNEQFF. In DNA form, the CDR3 reads TGTGCCAGCAGCCAAGTATATTTAAGGCAACAGTACTACAATGAGCAGTTCTTC.

This clonotype was detected only a few times. The chain joins TRBV5-1 to TRBJ2-7; tentative D call: TRBD2 (6 bases). This CDR3 comprises 12 residues. In germline, CDR1 is SGHRS, CDR2 YFSETQ. The V and J ends lost 10 bases and 2 bases respectively, with 13 bases between them. CDR3 DNA sequence: TGCGCCTCAGGGACTGAGGCCTACGAGCAGTACTTC. Its protein is CASGTEAYEQYF. The variable domain in full, completed from reference TRBV5-1 and TRBJ2-7, reads KAGVTQTPRYLIKTRGQQVTLSCSPISGHRSVSWYQQTPGQGLQFLFEYFSETQRNKGNFPGRFSGRQFSNSRSEMNVSTLELGDSALYLCASGTEAYEQYFGPGTRLTVT.

This clonotype was seen at least ten times. V is TRBV7-2 and J is TRBJ2-1, with no clear D. Trimming took off 2 bases at V and 9 bases at J, with 11 bases between the two ends. The length of the CDR3 is 13 residues. Germline V CDR1 and CDR2: SGHTA, FQGNSA. The CDR3 DNA reads as TGTGCCAGCAGCTTAAGTGGCTTCAGTGAGCAGTTCTTC. Amino acids: CASSLSGFSEQFF.

The chain links TRBV25-1 to TRBJ1-2; 11 positions agree with TRBD1. Per germline, CDR1 MGHDK and CDR2 SYGVNS. The CDR3 runs 15 residues. The V and J ends lost 3 bases and 4 bases, in that order; junction bases with no gene match: 4. The CDR3 reads CASSDGTGGGYGYTF. CDR3 nucleotide sequence: TGTGCCAGCAGTGACGGGACAGGGGGTGGCTATGGCTACACCTTC.

J is TRBJ2-3 and V is TRBV21-1; no DNA check was done on the table's D call, TRBD1. TRBV21-1 is given as a pseudogene. The CDR3 covers 15 residues. The CDR3 reads CASSPRQGAGDTQYF. CDR3 DNA: TGTGCCAGCAGCCCACGACAGGGGGCGGGAGATACGCAGTATTTT.

The V and J genes are TRBV24-1 and TRBJ2-7, with 9 bases lining up with TRBD1. Trimming took 9 bases from V and 1 from J; bases not matched to a gene: 9. CDR1 is KGHDR, CDR2 SFDVKD, per germline. This CDR3 comprises 15 residues. The CDR3 protein is CATAGGQGASYEQYF. The CDR3 nucleotides read TGTGCCACCGCTGGGGGACAGGGCGCATCCTACGAGCAGTACTTC.